The 23 T cell receptor beta chains listed next were all sequenced from one sample in a study of beta chain features in type 1 diabetes (dated by TCRdb to between 2017 and 2018). Library method: the immunoSEQ multiplex PCR assay. All of the isolated RNA was reverse transcribed with the High Capacity cDNA Reverse Transcription Kit, so expressed TCRB transcripts were sequenced. Drawn from immuneACCESS, this table holds only the in-frame rearrangements with V and J called that TCRdb kept. Clones are partly lost; checked studies trace under half to an unresolved V gene and leave the rest unexplained. The sample table shows hundreds of thousands of clones, and approximately 10% are seen once. Jointly, the top ten make up more than 0.045% of the sample. The sequencing sample was made of naive CD4+ T cells from blood. The cell subset or site label on this specimen signifies: true naive CD4+ T cells. These receptor sequences come from a woman younger than 35 in good health.

The gene calls are TRBV29-1 and TRBJ2-3, with 7 positions matching TRBD2. The CDR3 sequence is 13 residues long. J gave up 7 bases and V 7 bases, and 11 bases lay outside the gene matches. Per germline, CDR1 SQVTM and CDR2 ANQGSEA. CDR3 region: CSGDAGAPNTQYF. CDR3 bases: TGCAGCGGTGACGCGGGAGCCCCGAATACGCAGTATTTT.

This clone appeared a few times. The chain combines TRBV2 with TRBJ1-4; D gene unclear. Between the trimmed V and J ends, which lost 4 bases and 13 bases, there was a span of 13 bases. The V gene's germline CDR1 is SNHLY and CDR2 FYNNEI. The CDR3 sequence is 12 residues long. This CDR3 is CASSVHLEGLFF. CDR3 sequence (DNA): TGTGCCAGCAGTGTGCATCTGGAGGGACTGTTTTTT. The full variable domain, completed using reference TRBV2 and TRBJ1-4, is EPEVTQTPSHQVTQMGQEVILRCVPISNHLYFYWYRQILGQKVEFLVSFYNNEISEKSEIFDDQFSVERPDGSNFTLKIRSTKLEDSAMYFCASSVHLEGLFFGSGTQLSVL.

This sequence joins TRBV30 and TRBJ2-7; D not resolved. Germline CDR1 is GTSNPN and CDR2 is SVGIG (reference sequence). This CDR3 has 11 amino acids. V lost 0 bases, J lost 11 bases, and 11 bases lay in between. This chain's CDR3 is CAWSVALSKYF. Here the CDR3 DNA reads TGTGCCTGGAGTGTAGCACTCTCGAAGTACTTC.

The V call is TRBV9, the J call TRBJ2-7; D is ambiguous. CDR3 length: 12 amino acids. Trimming left V 1 base short and J 3 bases short, with 5 bases between. Germline V gives CDR1 SGDLS, CDR2 YYNGEE. CDR3 in DNA: TGTGCCAGCAGCGTAAGCCTCTACGAGCAGTACGTC. This translates into CASSVSLYEQYV.

The chain couples TRBV7-9 to TRBJ2-5; no definite D call. The CDR3 loop spans 13 amino acids. V dropped 1 base and J dropped 5 bases, with 8 bases sitting between them. CDR1 SEHNR and CDR2 FQNEAQ come from the germline V gene (reference sequence). CDR3 residues: CASSLGRAETQYF. CDR3 sequence (DNA): TGTGCCAGCAGCTTAGGGAGAGCGGAGACCCAGTACTTC.

CDR3 protein: CASSLRESGTDTQYF. The DNA for the CDR3 is TGTGCCAGCTCATTGAGGGAGTCGGGCACAGATACGCAGTATTTT. The chain carries TRBV18 and TRBJ2-3, with D perhaps matching TRBD2 (5 bases). Trimming stripped 5 bases from V and 1 base from J, with 13 bases between. CDR1 and CDR2 (germline): KGHSH, LQKENI. CDR3 length equals 15 residues.

In its sample, this clone was seen a few times. The chain is built from TRBV7-2 and TRBJ2-1; D gene ambiguous. This CDR3 contains 11 residues. CDR1 and CDR2 (germline): SGHTA, FQGNSA. The V end was cut by 5 bases, the J end by 12 bases, with 11 bases between. DNA of the CDR3: TGTGCCAGCAGCCCGGCCCCAGGGCAGTTCTTC. The encoded protein is CASSPAPGQFF.

This clone has just a few counts. The chain couples TRBV15 to TRBJ1-1; D uncertain. CDR1 and CDR2 from the germline V gene are LNHNV and YYDKDF (reference sequence). Trimming removed 3 bases from V and 6 bases from J, with 8 bases in between. This CDR3 has 12 amino acids. CDR3 in amino acids: CATSRGVPEAFF. The CDR3 DNA is TGTGCCACCAGCAGGGGAGTTCCTGAAGCTTTCTTT. Full variable domain (missing parts from reference TRBV15 and TRBJ1-1): DAMVIQNPRYQVTQFGKPVTLSCSQTLNHNVMYWYQQKSSQAPKLLFHYYDKDFNNEADTPDNFQSRRPNTSFCFLDIRSPGLGDTAMYLCATSRGVPEAFFGQGTRLTVV.

This clone appeared a few times. The rearrangement joins TRBV7-3 to TRBJ2-1, with D hard to call. V dropped 2 bases and J dropped 5 bases, with 7 bases sitting between them. Germline CDR1 reads SGHTA; CDR2 reads FQGTGA. There are 13 residues in the CDR3. The CDR3 spells CASSLSAHNEQFF. CDR3 coding DNA: TGTGCCAGCAGCTTATCTGCCCACAATGAGCAGTTCTTC. Variable domain in full (rest from reference TRBV7-3 and TRBJ2-1): GAGVSQTPSNKVTEKGKYVELRCDPISGHTALYWYRQSLGQGPEFLIYFQGTGAADDSGLPNDRFFAVRPEGSVSTLKIQRTERGDSAVYLCASSLSAHNEQFFGPGTRLTVL.

This clone was picked up many times. The rearrangement joins TRBV2 to TRBJ2-2, with D maybe TRBD1 (6 bases). Trimming removed 5 bases from V and 7 bases from J, with 17 bases in between. Germline CDR1 and CDR2: SNHLY and FYNNEI. This CDR3 is built from 15 residues. The CDR3 nucleotides are TGTGCCAGCAGTTTACTACGCCAGGGGAACGGGGAGCTGTTTTTT. This encodes CASSLLRQGNGELFF.

The J gene is TRBJ1-1, the V gene TRBV5-1, with D tentatively TRBD1 (6 bases). The CDR3 is 14 amino acids. Trimming stripped 4 bases from V and 3 bases from J, with 13 bases between. Germline V gene data show CDR1 as SGHRS and CDR2 as YFSETQ. The CDR3 sequence: CASSQQGLDTEAFF. DNA for the CDR3: TGCGCCAGCAGCCAACAGGGTTTGGACACTGAAGCTTTCTTT.

This clone was found a few times. The V and J genes are TRBV4-3 and TRBJ2-5, with D hard to call. CDR1 is LGHNA and CDR2 is YSLEER in the germline V gene. V was trimmed by 0 bases and J by 4 bases, leaving 18 bases between them. The CDR3 is 17 residues long. The CDR3 DNA reads as TGCGCCAGCAGCCAAGATTATCCCACCGCCCTTAGAGAGACCCAGTACTTC. The encoded protein is CASSQDYPTALRETQYF.

This clone has more than one count but fewer than ten. The rearrangement joins TRBV10-3 to TRBJ2-5; TRBD2 aligns across 8 bases. The CDR3 has 14 amino acids. V was pared by 5 bases and J by 7 bases, with 9 bases of the junction left unmatched. Looked up from germline, CDR1 is ENHRY and CDR2 is SYGVKD. The CDR3 reads CAISTSGGGGTQYF. DNA of the CDR3: TGTGCCATCAGTACTAGCGGAGGAGGAGGGACCCAGTACTTC.

The genes are TRBV14 and TRBJ1-1; D is unresolved. Germline-derived CDR1 and CDR2 are SGHDN and FVKESK. The CDR3 has 16 residues. V dropped 4 bases and J dropped 3 bases, with 18 bases sitting between them. CDR3 region: CASSLILGRFDTEAFF. The CDR3 DNA is TGTGCCAGCAGCCTTATTCTCGGACGGTTCGACACTGAAGCTTTCTTT. Combining the CDR3 with reference TRBV14 and TRBJ1-1 gives the whole variable domain EAGVTQFPSHSVIEKGQTVTLRCDPISGHDNLYWYRRVMGKEIKFLLHFVKESKQDESGMPNNRFLAERTGGTYSTLKVQPAELEDSGVYFCASSLILGRFDTEAFFGQGTRLTVV.

As regards this clone: Other DNA sequences in the same sample also yield this CDR3. The rearrangement uses TRBV18 and TRBJ2-3, with D uncertain. V shed 0 bases and J shed 2 bases, with 3 bases lying between them. The CDR3 is 13 residues long. The germline gives CDR1 KGHSH, CDR2 LQKENI. The chain's CDR3 is CASSPPSTDTQYF. As DNA, the CDR3 is TGTGCCAGCTCACCACCTTCCACAGATACGCAGTATTTT.

This clone has a handful of counts. The genes are TRBV10-3 and TRBJ2-3; a weak D match, TRBD2 (7 bases). CDR1 is ENHRY and CDR2 is SYGVKD in the germline V gene. The CDR3 spans 13 residues. V was trimmed by 7 bases and J by 6 bases, leaving 14 bases between them. The CDR3 is CAITAGAGDTQYF. The CDR3 DNA is TGTGCCATCACGGCGGGGGCGGGGGATACGCAGTATTTT.

The V call is TRBV6-6, the J call TRBJ1-2; tentative D call: TRBD1 (6 bases). Trimming took off 4 bases at V and 7 bases at J, with 16 bases between the two ends. Germline CDR1 and CDR2: MNHNY and SVGAGI (reference sequence). This CDR3 is built from 14 residues. The CDR3 loop is CASSLHLTGSGYTF. The CDR3 DNA is TGTGCCAGCAGTTTGCACTTGACAGGCAGTGGCTACACCTTC.

The DNA of the CDR3 is TGTGCCAGCAGCCTAATAGCGGGTAGGGGGGAGACCCAGTACTTC. This sequence encodes CASSLIAGRGETQYF. The rearrangement links TRBV2 to TRBJ2-5; tentatively, D is TRBD2 (7 bases). Germline V gives CDR1 SNHLY, CDR2 FYNNEI. The V gene lost 6 bases and the J gene lost 5 bases, with 19 bases spanning the gap. The CDR3 is 15 residues long.

The chain recombines TRBV6-1 with TRBJ2-1, with D unclear. The CDR3 covers 13 residues. From germline, CDR1 is MNHNS and CDR2 SASEGT. Trimming took 6 bases from V and 0 from J, leaving 6 bases between them. The CDR3 nucleotides read TGTGCCAGCAGCCCTAGCTCCTACAATGAGCAGTTCTTC. Its protein is CASSPSSYNEQFF.

This clone was seen more than once but under ten times. The genes are TRBV4-3 and TRBJ2-5, with 12 nucleotides matching TRBD2. CDR3 length: 15 residues. Germline V gene data show CDR1 as LGHNA and CDR2 as YSLEER. J gave up 5 bases and V 2 bases, and 3 bases lay outside the gene matches. The CDR3: CASSQTTSGSETQYF. CDR3 sequence (DNA): TGCGCCAGCAGCCAAACGACTAGCGGGAGCGAGACCCAGTACTTC.

This clone was seen only a few times. The genes are TRBV14 and TRBJ2-3; 9 nucleotides align to TRBD2. This CDR3 is 17 amino acids long. J lost 2 bases, V lost 0 bases, and 6 bases had no gene match. Germline V gives CDR1 SGHDN, CDR2 FVKESK. As DNA, the CDR3 is TGTGCCAGCAGCCAAGATCTAACTAGCGGGTACACAGATACGCAGTATTTT. Translating gives CASSQDLTSGYTDTQYF.

V is TRBV23-1 and J is TRBJ2-3; D unclear. TRBV23-1 counts as an open reading frame of uncertain function. There are 18 residues in the CDR3. V gave up 3 bases and J gave up 5 bases, with 24 bases separating them. CDR3 DNA sequence: TGCGCCAGCAGTCACGGAGTGGGTCGGCAGGCCCTGGGAGATACGCAGTATTTT. This gives the protein CASSHGVGRQALGDTQYF.

The chain combines TRBV12-2 with TRBJ2-5; TRBD1, the table's D call, lacks a check against the DNA. TRBV12-2 is noted as a pseudogene. The CDR3 length is 17 residues. The CDR3 protein is CASRLQDSLAPQETQYF. The CDR3 nucleotides are TGTGCAAGTCGCTTACAAGACAGCTTGGCACCCCAAGAGACCCAGTACTTC.